The 9 T cell receptor beta chains listed next were all sequenced from one sample in a study of T cells in Graves' hyperthyroidism and ophthalmopathy. RNA transcripts were the template for amplifying TCR beta CDR3 regions. The HTBI set primed first-round TCR CDR3 RT-PCR. Using its own MiXCR run on the multiplex PCR reads, TCRdb lists one record per CDR3 protein. The sample carries 360,000 or so distinct CDR3 sequences, 15% to 20% recorded once. The sample taken for sequencing was blood. The receptor source for this set is a young woman with Graves' hyperthyroidism.

This clonotype was counted many times. J is TRBJ1-5 and V is TRBV12-5; D is uncertain. Germline-derived CDR1 and CDR2 are LGHNT and FRNRAP. This CDR3 has 18 residues. Between the trimmed V and J ends, which lost 2 bases and 1 base, there was a span of 18 bases. The CDR3 coding sequence is TGTGCTAGTGGTTTGTCTCGGACTGTTATTAGGAGCAATCAGCCCCAGCATTTT. It yields the protein CASGLSRTVIRSNQPQHF.

In this sample, this clonotype turned up many times. The V gene is TRBV5-1, the J gene TRBJ1-1; unclear D gene. The CDR3 sequence is 13 residues long. Germline V gene data show CDR1 as SGHRS and CDR2 as YFSETQ. V was cut by 0 bases and J by 6 bases, with 9 bases left in between. The CDR3 spells CASSLGIVAEAFF. For the CDR3, the DNA is TGCGCCAGCAGCTTGGGAATAGTCGCTGAAGCTTTCTTT.

This clonotype has ten or more counts. The chain joins TRBV6-1 to TRBJ1-1; D not resolved. CDR3 length: 11 amino acids. V was trimmed by 7 bases and J by 6 bases, leaving 9 bases between them. From germline, CDR1 is MNHNS and CDR2 SASEGT. For the CDR3, the DNA is TGTGCCAGCACCCCCCCCCCTGAAGCTTTCTTT. This gives the protein CASTPPPEAFF.

This clonotype was seen more than once but under ten times. The chain couples TRBV18 to TRBJ1-1; D not resolved. V was pared by 1 base and J by 1 base, with 19 bases between. The length of the CDR3 is 18 residues. The germline V gene encodes CDR1 KGHSH and CDR2 LQKENI. The CDR3 loop is CASSPRLGVTGANTEAFF. The CDR3 DNA is TGTGCCAGCTCACCACGGCTCGGGGTGACGGGAGCGAACACTGAAGCTTTCTTT.

This clonotype was observed many times. The chain has TRBV12-3 or TRBV12-4 and TRBJ1-2; D is unresolved. This CDR3 has 13 residues. V was cut by 6 bases and J by 3 bases, with 11 bases left in between. The CDR3 DNA reads TGTGCCAGCAGCTTACGAGTAGACTATGGCTACACCTTC. It translates to CASSLRVDYGYTF.

Here the CDR3 reads CASSKRQFVGTEAFF. CDR3 in DNA: TGTGCCAGCAGCAAAAGACAGTTTGTCGGCACTGAAGCTTTCTTT. The chain uses TRBV5-5 and TRBJ1-1; D may be TRBD1 (5 bases). The CDR3 is 15 residues long. Germline V gives CDR1 SGHKS, CDR2 YYEKEE (reference sequence). V lost 4 bases to trimming and J lost 4 bases, with 17 bases between them.

This clonotype was observed many times. The V gene is TRBV6-1, the J gene TRBJ1-2; 8 bases fit TRBD1. This CDR3 has 13 residues. The germline CDR1 and CDR2 sequences are MNHNS and SASEGT. Unmatched junction bases numbered 6, after V lost 5 bases and J lost 7 bases. The CDR3 region is CASSPGRGLGYTF. The CDR3 DNA follows: TGTGCCAGCAGTCCCGGCAGGGGGCTTGGCTACACCTTC.

This clonotype was picked up many times. The chain joins TRBV11-2 to TRBJ2-5; D unclear. V lost 2 bases and J 10 bases, leaving 8 bases between the germline ends. This CDR3 comprises 11 residues. Germline V gene lookup returns CDR1 SGHAT and CDR2 FQNNGV. The CDR3 bases are TGTGCCAGCAGCTTAAGGACCCACCAGTACTTC. Its protein product is CASSLRTHQYF.

This clonotype was seen repeatedly, ten times or more. The chain combines TRBV7-3 with TRBJ2-2, with 7 bases aligning to TRBD1. CDR1 is SGHTA and CDR2 is FQGTGA in the germline V gene. Trimming cost V 5 bases and J 6 bases; bases outside gene matches: 9. The CDR3 runs to 15 residues. The CDR3 reads CASSRSTGMAGELFF. CDR3 bases: TGTGCCAGCAGCCGCTCGACAGGGATGGCCGGGGAGCTGTTTTTT.